This paragraph reports one T cell receptor (beta chain). The data are from a study of blood T cell repertoires in COVID-19. Whole-study context: The study drew acute and convalescent COVID-19 samples from the United States, Italy and Spain. Sample material is recorded as cDNA or gDNA derived from T cells, B-cell-depleted T cells, or PBMCs.

Original methodology: Reference gene primers were amplified, and this amplification served to estimate nucleated cell counts. Some clones are missing from TCRdb's copy, which holds only in-frame ones; the method was immunoSEQ multiplex PCR. V and J calls and clone size are copied from that table; D and trimming were computed from the DNA. Of approximately 100,000 clones in the sample, around 84% were seen once. From germline, CDR1 is SEHNR and CDR2 FQNEAQ (reference sequence). Trimming shortened V by 3 bases and J by 5 bases, and 10 bases separated the two germline ends. The CDR3 runs to 13 residues.

This chain links TRBV7-9 with TRBJ2-5; TRBD2 is a possible D gene (6 bases). Sequenced material: peripheral blood. The receptor was derived from a human donor in a cohort sampled during active COVID-19. In DNA, the CDR3 is TGTGCCAGCAGCTTGACTAGTACGGAGACCCAGTACTTC. Protein product: CASSLTSTETQYF.